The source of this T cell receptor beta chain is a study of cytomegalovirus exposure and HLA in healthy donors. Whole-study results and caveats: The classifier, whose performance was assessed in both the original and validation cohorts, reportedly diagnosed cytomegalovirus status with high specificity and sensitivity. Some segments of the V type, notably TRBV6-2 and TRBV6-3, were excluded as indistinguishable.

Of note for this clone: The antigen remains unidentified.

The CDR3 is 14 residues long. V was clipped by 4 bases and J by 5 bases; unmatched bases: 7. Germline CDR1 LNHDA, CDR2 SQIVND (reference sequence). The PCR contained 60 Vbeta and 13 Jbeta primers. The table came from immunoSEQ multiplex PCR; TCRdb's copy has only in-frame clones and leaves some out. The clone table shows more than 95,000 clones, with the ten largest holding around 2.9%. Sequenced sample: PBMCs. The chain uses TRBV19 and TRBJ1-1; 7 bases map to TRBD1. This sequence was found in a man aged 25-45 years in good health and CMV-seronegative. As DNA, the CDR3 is TGTGCCAGTAGTACTACGACAGGGTGGACTGAAGCTTTCTTT. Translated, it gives CASSTTTGWTEAFF. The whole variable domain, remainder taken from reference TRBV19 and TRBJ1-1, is DGGITQSPKYLFRKEGQNVTLSCEQNLNHDAMYWYRQDPGQGLRLIYYSQIVNDFQKGDIAEGYSVSREKKESFPLTVTSAQKNPTAFYLCASSTTTGWTEAFFGQGTRLTVV.